A selection of T cell receptor beta chains follows, all from one sample in a study of CD8 T cells in ankylosing spondylitis. TCRdb re-analysed the 5' RACE reads in MiXCR, keeping a single row per CDR3 protein. The repertoire consists of a few hundred thousand distinct CDR3 sequences, with less than 25% occurring once and the leading ten covering roughly 3.6%. Specimen: blood, either unsorted or a sorted T cell fraction (not recorded which). These receptors were taken from a female donor with ankylosing spondylitis or in good health (not recorded which). Each CDR3 is given with its conserved first and last residue. D genes are given only for firm matches. Where a row states a size, it is once, few, many or the class of an expanded clone; other rows omit it.

clone size	D gene	V gene	J gene	CDR3 protein	CDR3 DNA
.	TRBD1	TRBV5-1	TRBJ2-1	CASSYTGTDNEQFF	TGCGCCAGCAGCTATACCGGGACAGACAATGAGCAGTTCTTC
few	.	TRBV29-1	TRBJ2-5	CSGKQETQYF	TGCAGCGGCAAACAAGAGACCCAGTACTTC
.	TRBD2	TRBV3-1	TRBJ2-1	CASSHLPVAGQQAEQFF	TGTGCCAGCAGCCACCTCCCTGTAGCGGGACAACAGGCTGAGCAGTTCTTC
many	.	TRBV29-1	TRBJ2-7	CSVSGPREQYF	TGCAGCGTATCTGGACCGCGCGAGCAGTACTTC
many	TRBD1	TRBV12-3/TRBV12-4	TRBJ1-2	CASRQTGEIHGGYTF	TGTGCCAGCAGACAAACAGGGGAAATACATGGGGGCTACACCTTC
few	TRBD2	TRBV5-1	TRBJ2-3	CASSLALAGATDTQYF	TGCGCCAGCAGCTTGGCGCTAGCGGGAGCAACAGATACGCAGTATTTT
few	.	TRBV7-2	TRBJ2-3	CASRLNLNTDTQYF	TGTGCCAGCAGACTTAATCTTAACACAGATACGCAGTATTTT
few	TRBD1	TRBV29-1	TRBJ1-1	CSFDPITGAGAFF	TGCAGCTTCGACCCTATTACAGGGGCGGGAGCTTTCTTT
few	.	TRBV20-1	TRBJ2-7	CSASPRGRRPEQYF	TGCAGTGCTTCTCCCCGGGGCAGACGACCCGAGCAGTACTTC
.	TRBD1	TRBV12-3/TRBV12-4	TRBJ2-2	CASRGTARSGELFF	TGTGCCAGCAGGGGGACAGCCAGGTCCGGGGAGCTGTTTTTT